The T cell receptor beta chain under discussion was sequenced for a study of vaccination and CD4 T cells after COVID-19. A word on this clonotype: Its antigen is currently unknown.

The CDR3 loop spans 16 amino acids. V dropped 3 bases and J dropped 5 bases, with 19 bases sitting between them. Per germline, CDR1 KGHSH and CDR2 LQKENI. Study results and limitations: Median reactive clonotypes, those recognizing SARS-CoV-2, rose from around 20 to 38, not significantly. Convalescent patients saw a median 86.3% of their reactive clones show up only after vaccination.

Treatment: roughly 11-day PBMC culture with coronavirus spike peptide pools or control peptides (ViraFEST assay). After about eleven days of culture, CD4+ T cells were negatively selected. Scientists ran DNA taken from cultured CD4+ T cells through the Oncomine TCR Beta short-read assay for sequencing. Each CDR3 protein gets one entry after TCRdb re-called the PCR reads with MiXCR. The repertoire holds thousands of distinct CDR3 sequences, with about a fifth as singletons. The V call is TRBV18, the J call TRBJ1-1, with D maybe TRBD1 (6 bases). This specimen consisted of CD4+ T cells from blood, cultured in vitro, obtained after SARS-CoV-2 vaccination. This TCR derives from a human donor who had recovered from COVID-19. The CDR3 DNA is TGTGCCAGCTCACCGAGGGTGGCGGGGGGCGAGACTGAAGCTTTCTTT. Residues: CASSPRVAGGETEAFF. The whole variable domain, remainder taken from reference TRBV18 and TRBJ1-1, is NAGVMQNPRHLVRRRGQEARLRCSPMKGHSHVYWYRQLPEEGLKFMVYLQKENIIDESGMPKERFSAEFPKEGPSILRIQQVVRGDSAAYFCASSPRVAGGETEAFFGQGTRLTVV.